The source of this T cell receptor (beta chain) is a study of ipilimumab plus nivolumab after autologous stem cell transplantation. CDR3 length: 16 residues. Per the germline V gene, CDR1 is SGHTA and CDR2 is FQGTGA. With respect to this clone: Compared with germline, one end of the junction differs, possibly owing to a read error.

Clones were read by immunoSEQ multiplex PCR, and TCRdb kept only the in-frame ones, dropping some. The sample consists of roughly 20,000 clones, 70% to 80% of them appearing once. This material consisted of PBMCs, taken in a trial of ipilimumab plus nivolumab as post-transplant consolidation. The chain joins TRBV7-3 to TRBJ1-1; possible D gene TRBD1, 6 bases. The origin of this receptor is a male donor with diffuse large B-cell lymphoma. The CDR3 nucleotides read TGTGCCAGCAGCCTAACACCAACAGGGCGGAACACTGAAGCTTTCTTT. It translates to CASSLTPTGRNTEAFF.